Each of the 16 T cell receptor beta chains below was sequenced from the same sample in a study of blood T cell repertoires in COVID-19. Here immunoSEQ multiplex PCR was the method, and the copy in TCRdb shows in-frame clones only, minus some. The table lists about 220,000 clones, over 70% of them singletons. The sample taken for sequencing was peripheral blood. All receptors come from an older woman with acute or convalescent COVID-19.

This clone was seen a handful of times. V usage is TRBV20-1 and J usage is TRBJ1-1; D is unclear. V dropped 3 bases and J dropped 11 bases, with 13 bases sitting between them. Germline loops: CDR1 DFQATT, CDR2 SNEGSKA (reference sequence). CDR3 length: 11 residues. CDR3 DNA sequence: TGCAGTGCTAGCCCAAAACTGAACGCTTTCTTT. Translation gives CSASPKLNAFF.

The rearrangement uses TRBV6-5 and TRBJ1-1, with TRBD1 identical over 8 bases. Losses at the gene ends were 2 bases for V and 4 bases for J; bases not matched to a gene: 9. This CDR3 is 16 amino acids long. The germline CDR1 and CDR2 sequences are MNHEY and SVGAGI. The CDR3 nucleotides are TGTGCCAGCAGTTACCGTTCAGGACAGGGACGCACTGAAGCTTTCTTT. Translation gives CASSYRSGQGRTEAFF.

The chain combines TRBV29-1 with TRBJ1-3; 7 bases line up with TRBD1. Per germline, CDR1 SQVTM and CDR2 ANQGSEA. Trimming took 0 bases from V and 0 from J; bases not matched to a gene: 8. The CDR3 runs to 17 residues. The CDR3 coding sequence is TGCAGCGTTGAAGATACTACAGGGGCCTTCTCTGGAAACACCATATATTTT. It translates to CSVEDTTGAFSGNTIYF.

The V call is TRBV4-1, the J call TRBJ2-2; 13 positions match TRBD2. The germline V gene has CDR1 MGHRA and CDR2 YSYEKL. Trimming cost V 1 base and J 7 bases; bases outside gene matches: 12. This CDR3 is 19 amino acids long. CDR3 bases: TGCGCCAGCAGCCAAGGGAGGGGACTAGCGGGAAAAGGGGACGGGGAGCTGTTTTTT. Protein sequence: CASSQGRGLAGKGDGELFF.

This clone was counted only a few times. The V and J genes are TRBV29-1 and TRBJ2-7; D remains unclear. This CDR3 has 13 amino acids. V lost 4 bases to trimming and J lost 5 bases, with 15 bases between them. Germline V lookup: CDR1 SQVTM, CDR2 ANQGSEA. The CDR3 sequence is CSVVQPPLNEQYF. As DNA, the CDR3 is TGCAGCGTTGTACAGCCCCCTTTGAACGAGCAGTACTTC.

The chain combines TRBV10-1 with TRBJ2-7, with TRBD2 matching over 8 bases. The J segment lost 2 bases and the V segment lost 4 bases, leaving 10 bases of the junction unmatched. CDR1 is WNHNN, CDR2 SYGVQD, per germline (reference sequence). CDR3 length: 16 amino acids. In nucleotides, the CDR3 is TGCGCCAGCAGTGGAACCGGGACTAGACTTCCCTACGAGCAGTACTTC. Translating it yields CASSGTGTRLPYEQYF.

The rearrangement uses TRBV19 and TRBJ1-4; 7 bases match TRBD1. V gave up 10 bases and J gave up 4 bases; unmatched junction bases: 6. The CDR3 has 13 residues. In germline, CDR1 is LNHDA, CDR2 SQIVND (reference sequence). The CDR3 region has the DNA TGTGCCACCACGGGACAGCGTAATGAAAAACTGTTTTTT. Amino acid sequence: CATTGQRNEKLFF.

This clone was counted only a few times. The chain carries TRBV24-1 and TRBJ1-5, with D possibly matching TRBD1 (5 bases). The CDR3 runs 14 residues. Between the trimmed V and J ends, which lost 9 bases and 2 bases, there was a span of 13 bases. The germline V gene encodes CDR1 KGHDR and CDR2 SFDVKD. The CDR3: CATGRGDGNQPQHF. The CDR3 nucleotides read TGTGCCACCGGGAGGGGCGATGGCAATCAGCCCCAGCATTTT.

The rearrangement links TRBV6-6 to TRBJ2-5, with 7 bases that match TRBD2. The CDR3 totals 16 residues. V was clipped by 0 bases and J by 1 base; unmatched bases: 5. Germline V lookup: CDR1 MNHNY, CDR2 SVGAGI (reference sequence). The CDR3 sequence is CASSYSKGGGQETQYF. CDR3 sequence (DNA): TGTGCCAGCAGTTACTCGAAGGGCGGGGGCCAAGAGACCCAGTACTTC.

The V and J genes are TRBV9 and TRBJ2-7, with 9 bases aligning to TRBD2. Germline-derived CDR1 and CDR2 are SGDLS and YYNGEE. The junction had 7 bases not matched to a gene; V was cut back by 2 bases and J by 4 bases. CDR3 length equals 15 residues. The CDR3 bases are TGTGCCAGCAGCGTCGGGACTAGCCGTAATTACGAGCAGTACTTC. This sequence encodes CASSVGTSRNYEQYF.

The chain couples TRBV6-5 to TRBJ1-4; D is undetermined. Germline CDR1 is MNHEY and CDR2 is SVGAGI. Trimming took 0 bases from V and 0 from J, leaving 8 bases between them. This CDR3 has 16 amino acids. Written as DNA, the CDR3 is TGTGCCAGCAGTTACTCTTGGAGAGCAACTAATGAAAAACTGTTTTTT. This translates into CASSYSWRATNEKLFF.

The chain links TRBV5-8 to TRBJ2-7; TRBD1 might be the D (6 bases). Germline V CDR1 and CDR2: SGHTS, YDEGEE. V lost 2 bases to trimming and J lost 7 bases, with 7 bases between them. The length of the CDR3 is 11 residues. The CDR3 DNA reads as TGTGCCAGCAGCTTCGGGACAGAGCAGTACTTC. Translating gives CASSFGTEQYF.

The chain combines TRBV3-1 (or the pseudogene TRBV3-2) with TRBJ2-3; 9 bases map to TRBD2. Germline values: CDR1 LGHDT, CDR2 YNNKEL (reference sequence). With 5 bases clipped from V and 9 bases from J, the junction kept 12 bases outside the gene matches. This CDR3 region has 15 residues. The CDR3 region has the DNA TGTGCCAGCAGCTTACGTGCGGGGGGGCCCTCCACGCAGTATTTT. Protein: CASSLRAGGPSTQYF.

The V and J genes are TRBV25-1 and TRBJ1-1; no clear D. Germline CDR1 reads MGHDK; CDR2 reads SYGVNS. V lost 4 bases to trimming and J lost 2 bases, with 11 bases between them. The CDR3 runs 14 residues. The chain's CDR3 is CASSAQSVNTEAFF. The CDR3 DNA reads as TGTGCCAGCAGTGCCCAATCAGTAAACACTGAAGCTTTCTTT. Variable domain in full (rest from reference TRBV25-1 and TRBJ1-1): EADIYQTPRYLVIGTGKKITLECSQTMGHDKMYWYQQDPGMELHLIHYSYGVNSTEKGDLSSESTVSRIRTEHFPLTLESARPSHTSQYLCASSAQSVNTEAFFGQGTRLTVV.

The chain uses TRBV2 and TRBJ1-2, with a tentative D call TRBD1 (5 bases). Trimming removed 10 bases from V and 7 bases from J, with 16 bases in between. CDR3 length equals 12 residues. Germline V gene sequence: CDR1 SNHLY, CDR2 FYNNEI. The CDR3 reads CATNLGDSGYTF. Written as DNA, the CDR3 is TGTGCCACAAATTTAGGGGACTCTGGCTACACCTTC.

V and J are TRBV5-6 and TRBJ1-5, with D maybe TRBD1 (6 bases). The V gene's germline CDR1 is SGHDT and CDR2 YYEEEE. CDR3 length: 15 residues. The ends were cut back, 3 bases at V and 7 bases at J, with 17 bases in the middle. The CDR3 sequence is CASSSNRAGGQPQHF. The CDR3 bases are TGTGCCAGCAGCTCCAACAGGGCAGGAGGACAGCCCCAGCATTTT.